Described below is a single TCR beta chain sequence and its context. Its antigen is unknown. The source of the sample is a study of cytomegalovirus exposure and HLA in healthy donors. As for the study in general: A data release that came early held roughly 80 million unique TCRs from HLA-typed donors.

General study findings and limits: A later analysis found that most CMV-associated TCR beta chains appeared HLA-restricted. It emerged from a later analysis that several of the most significant clusters appeared to be linked to common viral pathogens.

Both 60 Vbeta primers and 13 Jbeta primers went into the PCR. Sequencing was performed with immunoSEQ multiplex PCR; in TCRdb, only in-frame clones are kept and a portion is missing. This table holds 120,000 to 150,000 clones, around 90% found once. The V end was cut by 1 base, the J end by 0 bases, with 9 bases between. The germline V gene has CDR1 LNHNV and CDR2 YYDKDF (reference sequence). This CDR3 region has 16 residues. Sequenced sample: PBMCs. The chain has TRBV15 and TRBJ2-2; TRBD1 might be the D (5 bases). The TCR sequence derives from a woman aged 35 to 49 in good health and CMV-seronegative. CDR3 residues: CATSRVQGSNTGELFF. DNA of the CDR3: TGTGCCACCAGCAGAGTTCAGGGTTCGAACACCGGGGAGCTGTTTTTT.